This TCR beta chain was identified during a study of Tregs in tolerant kidney transplant recipients (dated by TCRdb to about 2019). Broadly, across the study: The transplants used related donors with nonmyeloablative bone marrow transplantation, and mixed chimerism in the human trials was transient. TCRbeta sequencing was used in the study to identify donor-specific regulatory T cells before combined kidney and bone marrow transplantation, and the identified cells were then tracked after transplant.

Turning to this clone: It has no known antigen specificity. It has no much larger one-base neighbor in the sample; base qualities were not kept.

General conclusions and limits of the study: PCR primers changed over time for some patients, so nucleotide-level comparison across those patients' samples was not possible. The study was limited by small patient numbers, and the findings need validation in larger populations and under other immunosuppression protocols. The most biologically relevant and donor-specific TCRbeta repertoire appeared to be identified by expanding Tregs with activated donor B cells. Although technical replication error seemed to be minimal, the question of biological reproducibility was not addressed directly. In tolerant patients, donor-specific Tregs expanded more than Tregs overall, which suggests antigen-driven rather than nonspecific expansion.

This specimen's time point label, per the study, means: blood sample drawn before combined kidney and bone marrow transplant. Unstimulated Tregs (CD4+CD25+CD127-), CD4+ non-Tregs (CD4+CD25-), CD4 and CD8 cells were FACS-sorted from thawed PBMCs. The patients were a few recipients of combined kidney and bone marrow transplants from the ITN036ST trial, and samples were available only from these trial subjects. Healthy control blood was processed to PBMCs by Ficoll density gradient and cryopreserved, and patient PBMCs were collected before and after transplant. The germline V gene supplies CDR1 MDHEN and CDR2 SYDVKM. Trimming accounts for 6 bases at V and 1 base at J, while the number of junction bases matched to no gene is 3. The cysteine opens and the phenylalanine closes a CDR3 of 15 amino acids. The retained sequence is limited to the CDR3, 45 bases, with the frame set at the first base. For TCRbeta CDR3 sequencing, genomic DNA was extracted from sorted cells using the QIAGEN DNeasy Blood and Tissue Kit. High-throughput TCRbeta CDR3 sequencing was carried out commercially through immunoSEQ, with PCR amplification with bias correction and internal controls included. The authors' pipeline ran thus. Unique productive TCRbeta sequences were defined by CDR3 nucleotide sequence when primers matched and otherwise by CDR3 amino acid sequence together with Vbeta and Jbeta genes. Sorting error was corrected by removing sequences shared between sorted populations at a frequency ratio of 2:1 or less, and the remaining shared sequences were assigned to the higher population. Sequences were defined as donor-reactive when expanded at least 5-fold in CFSE-low cells versus unstimulated cells and present at a frequency of at least 0.01% in CFSE-low cells. Repertoire divergence was quantified by Jensen-Shannon divergence calculated from the top 100 TCRbeta sequences ranked by frequency. When a sample had multiple sequencing runs, each run was corrected for sorting error separately and the runs were then pooled. TCRdb obtained this table from immuneACCESS and retained in-frame rearrangements with V and J assigned. These tables miss some clones; where compared with another copy, unresolved V genes account for less than half of the shortfall, and the remainder is unexplained. Clone size and V and J calls were adopted from that table, with D and trimming inferred from the DNA. Counted in this sample were about 69,000 clones; about 89% of them appeared once. The ten largest clones represent around 0.4% of the sample.

Sequenced material: CD4+ T cells from blood, taken before the transplant. This TCR was recovered from a human donor who received a combined kidney and bone marrow transplant. The sequence links TRBV28 to TRBJ2-1, with 10 bases in between that match TRBD1. Here is the DNA: TGTGCCAGCAGAGGGACAGGGGCGTCCTACAATGAGCAGTTCTTC. This translates into CASRGTGASYNEQFF.